This TCR beta chain was sequenced for a study of somatic mutations in cytotoxic T cells in rheumatoid arthritis. Overall study findings and caveats: The targets (antigens) of the expanded CD8+ clones were not known. A significant difference in CD8+ T-cell clonality was not found between rheumatoid arthritis patients and age-matched healthy controls. The top CD8+ clone topped 20% of CD8+ cells in about an eighth of the roughly 65 patients.

TCRdb's table, derived via immunoSEQ multiplex PCR, lists solely in-frame clones and lacks some. The sample lists around 15,000 clones; around 82% were seen once. Comment on this clone: Its matching antigen is unknown.

The sequence was collected from a woman aged 45-60 years with rheumatoid arthritis. Sample: CD8+ T cells sorted from blood.

The chain's CDR3 is CASSQGGGETQYF. The DNA of the CDR3 is TGTGCCAGCAGCCAAGGGGGAGGTGAGACCCAGTACTTC. The rearrangement uses TRBV7-2 and TRBJ2-5; D might be TRBD1 or TRBD2, each matching 6 bases. The CDR3 is 13 amino acids. Germline V gene data show CDR1 as SGHTA and CDR2 as FQGNSA. V lost 5 bases and J 5 bases, leaving 12 bases between the germline ends.